Detailed here is one T cell receptor beta chain. The data were obtained in a study of T cell responses to AZD1222 COVID-19 vaccine. Profiled with immunoSEQ multiplex PCR; TCRdb holds only in-frame clones, not every one. In the table there are around 100,000 clones, 90% of which are singletons. This receptor was obtained from an adult in good health. The sequences come from peripheral blood, collected on day 0 of AZD1222 vaccination.

CDR3 DNA sequence: TGTGCCATCAGTTCCGGGACAGGGGAGGACGAGCAGTACTTC. As protein: CAISSGTGEDEQYF. The rearrangement uses TRBV10-3 and TRBJ2-7, with TRBD1 matching over 10 bases. CDR1 ENHRY and CDR2 SYGVKD come from the germline V gene. V lost 5 bases to trimming and J lost 5 bases; unmatched junction nucleotides: 6. This CDR3 spans 14 amino acids.